This T cell receptor beta chain derives from a study of shared clonotypes between healthy human individuals. Whole-study context: The composition of the donors was a couple of women and a few men aged 18 to 49. Whole-study results and caveats: Clonotypes not shared had lower generation probabilities than those common to all four donors. In four donors, about 5% of naive CD4 clonotypes appeared in common.

Libraries were prepared by immunoSEQ multiplex PCR; TCRdb keeps only in-frame clonotypes and omits some of them. This table has under 700,000 clones, approximately 95% appearing once. V shed 3 bases and J 4 bases; nucleotides not matched to a gene: 5. CDR1 LNHDA and CDR2 SQIVND come from the germline V gene (reference sequence). This CDR3 comprises 14 residues. As defined, naive CD8 cells were CD45RO-negative and positively selected for CCR7, with terminally differentiated effector memory CD45RA+ cells excluded. Comments on this clone: Antigen specificity is unknown.

The sequenced sample was naive CD8+ T cells sorted from blood. The origin of this receptor is a woman under 40 in good health. The V gene is TRBV19, the J gene TRBJ1-2; 7 nucleotides match TRBD1. The CDR3, as DNA: TGTGCCAGTAGTATCGACAGGGAAGGCTATGGCTACACCTTC. It translates to CASSIDREGYGYTF.